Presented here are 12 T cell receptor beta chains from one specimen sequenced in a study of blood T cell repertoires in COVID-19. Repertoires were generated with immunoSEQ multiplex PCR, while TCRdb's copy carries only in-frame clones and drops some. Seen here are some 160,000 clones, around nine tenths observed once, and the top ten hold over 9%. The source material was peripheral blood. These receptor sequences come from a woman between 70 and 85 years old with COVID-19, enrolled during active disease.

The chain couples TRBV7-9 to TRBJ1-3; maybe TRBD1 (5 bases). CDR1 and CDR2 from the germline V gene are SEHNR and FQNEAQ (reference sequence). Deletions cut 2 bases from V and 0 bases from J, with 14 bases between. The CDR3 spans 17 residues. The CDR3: CASSLLLGRGSGNTIYF. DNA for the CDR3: TGTGCCAGCAGCTTACTCCTAGGGAGGGGCTCTGGAAACACCATATATTTT.

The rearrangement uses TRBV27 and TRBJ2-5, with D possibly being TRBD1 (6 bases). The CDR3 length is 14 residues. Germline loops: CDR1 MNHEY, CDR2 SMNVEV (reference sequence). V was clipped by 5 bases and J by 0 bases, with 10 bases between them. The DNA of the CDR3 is TGTGCCAGCAGTCCGAGGGGGTACCAAGAGACCCAGTACTTC. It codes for CASSPRGYQETQYF.

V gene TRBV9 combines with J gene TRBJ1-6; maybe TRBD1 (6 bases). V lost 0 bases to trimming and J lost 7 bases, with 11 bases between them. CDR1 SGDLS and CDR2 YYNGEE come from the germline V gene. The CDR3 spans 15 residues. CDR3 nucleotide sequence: TGTGCCAGCAGCGTAGAAATAGGGACAAATTCACCCCTCCACTTT. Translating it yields CASSVEIGTNSPLHF. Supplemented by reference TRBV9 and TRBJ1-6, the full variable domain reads DSGVTQTPKHLITATGQRVTLRCSPRSGDLSVYWYQQSLDQGLQFLIQYYNGEERAKGNILERFSAQQFPDLHSELNLSSLELGDSALYFCASSVEIGTNSPLHFGNGTRLTVT.

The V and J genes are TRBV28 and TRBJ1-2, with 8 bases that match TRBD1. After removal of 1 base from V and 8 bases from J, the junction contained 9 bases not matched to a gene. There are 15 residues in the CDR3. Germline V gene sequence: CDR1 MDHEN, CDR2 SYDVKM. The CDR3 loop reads CASSLSVRGRPGYTF. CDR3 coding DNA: TGTGCCAGCAGTTTATCGGTCAGGGGGCGCCCGGGCTACACCTTC.

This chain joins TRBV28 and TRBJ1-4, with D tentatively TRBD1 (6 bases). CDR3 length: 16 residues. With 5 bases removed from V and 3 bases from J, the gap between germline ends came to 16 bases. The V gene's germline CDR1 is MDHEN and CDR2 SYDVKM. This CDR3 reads CASSPLQGMANEKLFF. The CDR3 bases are TGTGCCAGCAGTCCCCTACAGGGAATGGCTAATGAAAAACTGTTTTTT.

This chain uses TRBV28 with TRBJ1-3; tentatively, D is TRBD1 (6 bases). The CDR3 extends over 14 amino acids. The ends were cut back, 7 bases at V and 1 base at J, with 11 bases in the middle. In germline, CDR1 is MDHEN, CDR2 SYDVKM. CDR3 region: CASNNRESGNTIYF. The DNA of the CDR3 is TGTGCCAGCAATAACAGGGAGTCTGGAAACACCATATATTTT.

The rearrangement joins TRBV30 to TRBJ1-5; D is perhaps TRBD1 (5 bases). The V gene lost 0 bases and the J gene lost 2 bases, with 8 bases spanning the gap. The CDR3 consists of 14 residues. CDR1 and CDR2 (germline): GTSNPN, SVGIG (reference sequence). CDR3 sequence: CAWSVGAGNQPQHF. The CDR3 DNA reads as TGTGCCTGGAGTGTAGGGGCTGGCAATCAGCCCCAGCATTTT.

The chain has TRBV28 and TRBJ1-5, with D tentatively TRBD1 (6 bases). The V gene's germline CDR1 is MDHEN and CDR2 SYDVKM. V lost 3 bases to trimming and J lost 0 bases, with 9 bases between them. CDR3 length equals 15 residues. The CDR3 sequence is CASSFTGTSNQPQHF. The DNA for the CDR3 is TGTGCCAGCAGTTTTACAGGGACTAGCAATCAGCCCCAGCATTTT.

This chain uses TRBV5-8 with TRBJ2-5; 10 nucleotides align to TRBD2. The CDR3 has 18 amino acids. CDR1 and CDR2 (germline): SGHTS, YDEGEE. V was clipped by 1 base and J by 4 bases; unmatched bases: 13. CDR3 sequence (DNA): TGTGCCAGCAGCTTGAGACCAAACAGCGGGGGGGCCAGAGAGACCCAGTACTTC. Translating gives CASSLRPNSGGARETQYF.

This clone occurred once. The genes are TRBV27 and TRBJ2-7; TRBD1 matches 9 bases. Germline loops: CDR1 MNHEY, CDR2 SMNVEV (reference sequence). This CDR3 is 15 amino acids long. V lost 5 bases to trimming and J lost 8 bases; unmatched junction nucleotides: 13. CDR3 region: CASSPSDRGPFKQYF. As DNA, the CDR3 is TGTGCCAGCAGTCCTTCGGACAGGGGTCCCTTCAAGCAGTACTTC.

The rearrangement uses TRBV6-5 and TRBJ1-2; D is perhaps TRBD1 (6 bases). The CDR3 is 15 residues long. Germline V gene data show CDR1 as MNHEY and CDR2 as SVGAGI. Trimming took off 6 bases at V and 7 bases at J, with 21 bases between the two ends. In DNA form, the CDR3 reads TGTGCCAGCAGCTCGATTGGGGGGGCTGGAGGTGGCTACACCTTC. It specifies CASSSIGGAGGGYTF.

CDR3 region: CASSLVGAGDMNTEAFF. The CDR3 DNA follows: TGTGCCAGCAGCTTAGTCGGGGCAGGGGACATGAACACTGAAGCTTTCTTT. The rearrangement uses TRBV7-9 and TRBJ1-1; TRBD1 might be the D (6 bases). Trimming pared 1 base from V and 0 bases from J, leaving 15 bases between. The germline CDR1 and CDR2 sequences are SEHNR and FQNEAQ (reference sequence). The CDR3 has 17 residues.